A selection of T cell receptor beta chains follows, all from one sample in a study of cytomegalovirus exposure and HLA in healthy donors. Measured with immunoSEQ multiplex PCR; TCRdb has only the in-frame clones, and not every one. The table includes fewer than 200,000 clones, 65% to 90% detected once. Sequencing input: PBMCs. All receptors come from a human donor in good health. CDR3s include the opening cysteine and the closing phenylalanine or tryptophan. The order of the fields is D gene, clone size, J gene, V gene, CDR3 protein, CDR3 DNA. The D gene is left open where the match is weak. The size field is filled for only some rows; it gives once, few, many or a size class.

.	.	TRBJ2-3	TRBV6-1	CASSEARGSTDTQYF	TGTGCCAGCAGTGAAGCAAGGGGGTCCACAGATACGCAGTATTTT
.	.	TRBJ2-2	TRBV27	CASSLWGGLISGELFF	TGTGCCAGCAGTTTATGGGGGGGCCTCATCTCCGGGGAGCTGTTTTTT
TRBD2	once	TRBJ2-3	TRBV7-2	CASSLELAGFQNTDTQYF	TGTGCCAGCAGCTTAGAACTAGCGGGTTTTCAAAACACAGATACGCAGTATTTT
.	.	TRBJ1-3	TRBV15	CATSTGELGGNTIYF	TGTGCCACCAGCACAGGGGAACTCGGAGGAAACACCATATATTTT
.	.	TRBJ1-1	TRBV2	CASSVTWEGTEAFF	TGTGCCAGCAGTGTTACGTGGGAGGGCACTGAAGCTTTCTTT
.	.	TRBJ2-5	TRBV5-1	CASSLEGQGETQYF	TGCGCCAGCAGCTTGGAAGGCCAGGGAGAGACCCAGTACTTC
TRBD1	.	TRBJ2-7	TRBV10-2	CASRPDRVVHEQYF	TGCGCCAGCAGACCCGACAGGGTGGTACACGAGCAGTACTTC
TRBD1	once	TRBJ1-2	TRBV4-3	CASSPLEGQDHGYTF	TGCGCCAGCAGCCCACTTGAGGGACAGGATCATGGCTACACCTTC
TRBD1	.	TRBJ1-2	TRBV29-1	CSVPGQGPSYGYTF	TGCAGCGTCCCGGGACAGGGGCCTTCCTATGGCTACACCTTC
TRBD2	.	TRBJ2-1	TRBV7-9	CASSSLAGGTYNEQFF	TGTGCCAGCAGCTCGCTAGCGGGGGGTACCTACAATGAGCAGTTCTTC
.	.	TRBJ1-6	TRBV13	CASSPGGGNSNSPLHF	TGTGCCAGCAGCCCCGGGGGGGGGAACAGTAATTCACCCCTCCACTTT
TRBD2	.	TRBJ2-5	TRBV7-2	CASSLSGTRQETQYF	TGTGCCAGCAGCCTCTCCGGGACTAGACAAGAGACCCAGTACTTC
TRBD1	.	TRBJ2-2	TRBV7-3	CASSSTGDGELFF	TGTGCCAGCAGCTCCACAGGGGACGGGGAGCTGTTTTTT
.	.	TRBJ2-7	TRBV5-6	CASSLSGDTYEQYF	TGTGCCAGCAGCTTGAGCGGGGACACCTACGAGCAGTACTTC
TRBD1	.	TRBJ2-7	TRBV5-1	CASSLGGRTGSHEQYF	TGCGCCAGCAGCTTGGGTGGGCGGACAGGGTCCCACGAGCAGTACTTC
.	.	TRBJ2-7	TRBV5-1	CASSLGTEIYEQYF	TGCGCCAGCAGCTTGGGGACAGAGATCTACGAGCAGTACTTC
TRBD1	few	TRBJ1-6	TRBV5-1	CASSTDRDSPLHF	TGCGCCAGCAGCACGGACAGGGATTCACCCCTCCACTTT
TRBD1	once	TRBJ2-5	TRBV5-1	CASSITATGQGGETQYF	TGCGCCAGCAGCATCACCGCGACTGGACAGGGTGGGGAGACCCAGTACTTC
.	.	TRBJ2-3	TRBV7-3	CASSLMGGTTDTQYF	TGTGCCAGCAGCTTAATGGGAGGAACCACAGATACGCAGTATTTT
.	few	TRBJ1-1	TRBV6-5	CASSSLYTEAFF	TGTGCCAGCAGTTCCTTATACACTGAAGCTTTCTTT